This T cell receptor (beta chain) was observed in a study of Graves' ophthalmopathy and Graves' hyperthyroidism. Study in general: Peripheral blood was collected at initial diagnosis, before any treatment.

Diagnostic conclusions were grounded in clinical symptoms, serum thyroxine, TRAb, thyroid ultrasound and orbital computed tomography. PBMCs were isolated from an approximately 10 ml sample of fresh peripheral blood. A word on this clonotype: What it binds is unknown.

TCR beta CDR3 regions were amplified from RNA transcripts. Amplification began with first-round RT-PCR using HTBI primers, then second-round multiplex PCR was performed. MiXCR, run by TCRdb on the multiplex PCR reads, gives a single entry per CDR3 protein. The sample has about 700,000 distinct CDR3 sequences; 35% to 50% are singletons. Trimming took 4 bases from V and 6 from J; bases not matched to a gene: 11. This CDR3 has 16 residues. Germline V lookup: CDR1 DFQATT, CDR2 SNEGSKA (reference sequence). Study-level results: Stable hyperthyroidism and ophthalmopathy were told apart by a 13-signature model, which achieved about 88% sensitivity and nearly 84% specificity.

The chain recombines TRBV20-1 with TRBJ1-5; TRBD1 matches at 11 bases. The TCR originated in an adult man with Graves' ophthalmopathy. Source material: peripheral blood. For the CDR3, the DNA is TGCAGTGCTAAGAAAGGACAGGGGGCGATTGGTCAGCCCCAGCATTTT. Translation: CSAKKGQGAIGQPQHF.